This T cell receptor (beta chain) stems from a study of T cells after yellow fever vaccination (dated 2019 in TCRdb). Describing the broader study: The SMART-Seq v4 Ultra Low Input RNA kit was used to prepare libraries from fractions with low cell numbers. To track T-cell clones before and after primary and booster YFV17D yellow fever vaccination, bulk TCR alpha and beta repertoires were sequenced longitudinally. Two healthy male donors, one aged 18 to 29 and one aged 30 to 40 years, were included in the cohort. Blood was collected at multiple timepoints before and after primary and secondary immunization, and bulk PBMC replicates and cell subsets were isolated.

What the work shows at the level of the full study, not this receptor alone: Computational filtering was required because FACS-sorted repertoires could contain abundant contaminating clonotypes from the bulk population. Compared with the primary T-cell response, the secondary T-cell response was faster but weaker, reaching its peak on day 5 rather than on day 15. A small share of clonotypes was detected in both CD4 and CD8 compartments, with the overlap likely arising from convergent recombination. Only a couple of donors were included in the study, so the extent to which the findings can be generalized is limited. Most clones expanded after primary vaccination (almost 97% of CD4 and around nine tenths of CD8) were re-detected after the booster, suggesting that broad memory maintenance occurred.

Notes on this clonotype: Its antigen is unknown. No qualities accompany the bases; no much larger clone lies one base away.

Reading the label with the study, this specimen's treatment or condition is: live attenuated yellow fever vaccine strain. Two biological replicates of bulk PBMCs were collected at each blood-draw timepoint. PBMCs were isolated from peripheral blood using a standard Ficoll-Paque protocol. RNA was extracted with TriZol from bulk PBMCs, CD4 and CD8 fractions, and dextramer-positive and dextramer-negative fractions. TCR cDNA was made using 5'RACE template switching, a step that added a universal primer site and unique molecular identifiers. Priming for cDNA synthesis came from both the TCR alpha and TCR beta constant segments. Library amplification involved two PCR steps, and the second step added sample barcodes and sequencing adapters. Libraries were sequenced on Illumina HiSeq 2500 (2x100 bp) or NovaSeq (2x150 bp). The paper's data handling went like this. Reads were demultiplexed and collapsed into UMI consensus sequences with MIGEC, and V(D)J alignment was performed with MiXCR. Vaccine-responding clonotypes were defined with edgeR using replicate PBMC samples, requiring FDR below 0.01 and a log2 fold change above 5 up to day 15. CD4 or CD8 identity was assigned to each bulk clonotype according to whether the clonotype was present at higher abundance in the sequenced CD4 repertoire or the sequenced CD8 repertoire. Starting from the raw public reads, TCRdb applied fastp trimming at Q25, assembled clones with MiXCR and retained in-frame beta chains. Rows with a matching CDR3 protein are joined into one entry that keeps the most common DNA and genes. TCRdb's processing, not the study's, gives the V and J calls here. Within this sample are 450,000 to 650,000 distinct CDR3 sequences, with approximately 13% of them counted one time only. The top ten clones comprise around an eighth of the sample.

This TCR was sampled from a man between 25 and 39 years old who received the YFV17D yellow fever vaccine. Sequencing used PBMCs, obtained on the day of the yellow fever booster vaccination.

CDR3 sequence: CASSYSIQAGANVLTF. The nucleotides are TGTGCCAGCAGTTACTCGATCCAGGCTGGGGCCAACGTCCTGACTTTC. The chain employs TRBV6-5 and TRBJ2-6; a confident D gene designation cannot be given. The CDR3 holds 16 amino acids from the cysteine to the phenylalanine. CDR3 DNA only is kept here, 48 bases in frame from base 1. Relative to germline, V is 0 bases shorter and J is 2 bases shorter, with 8 bases between their ends. CDR1 is given as MNHEY and CDR2 as SVGAGI, both from the germline V gene.